This T cell receptor beta chain was sequenced during a study of T cell changes during pregnancy in multiple sclerosis. Germline CDR1 reads SGHVS; CDR2 reads FQNEAQ. V lost 4 bases and J lost 0, with 7 bases in between. This CDR3 has 15 residues. The protocol was immunoSEQ multiplex PCR, while the TCRdb copy is restricted to in-frame clones and leaves out a portion. The sample has fewer than 85,000 clones; 92% are singletons. This sequence originates from a female donor with multiple sclerosis, enrolled in a pregnancy study. The chain is built from TRBV7-8 and TRBJ2-6, with a possible D match to TRBD2 (5 bases). Sequenced material: peripheral blood, taken in the second trimester of pregnancy. The DNA for the CDR3 is TGTGCCAGCAGCTCGGGGTACTCTGGGGCCAACGTCCTGACTTTC. Amino acid sequence: CASSSGYSGANVLTF.